This TCR beta chain emerged from a study of cytomegalovirus exposure and HLA in healthy donors. At collection, donors were nominally healthy, but unrecorded immune exposures were probable. The primer mix had 60 Vbeta and 13 Jbeta primers. Method: immunoSEQ multiplex PCR; TCRdb's copy keeps in-frame clones and lacks some. The table shows roughly 80,000 clones, with roughly 83% occurring only once. The V end lost 8 bases, the J end lost 0 bases, and 8 bases lay between the germline ends. The germline V gene encodes CDR1 MNHEY and CDR2 SVGAGI. CDR3 length: 13 amino acids. The chain uses TRBV6-5 and TRBJ1-3; the D is unclear. The TCR comes from a woman between 45 and 65 years old in good health and CMV-seronegative. Input material: PBMCs. The CDR3, as DNA: TGTGCCAGCCACCGGGTCTCTGGAAACACCATATATTTT. Amino acid sequence: CASHRVSGNTIYF.